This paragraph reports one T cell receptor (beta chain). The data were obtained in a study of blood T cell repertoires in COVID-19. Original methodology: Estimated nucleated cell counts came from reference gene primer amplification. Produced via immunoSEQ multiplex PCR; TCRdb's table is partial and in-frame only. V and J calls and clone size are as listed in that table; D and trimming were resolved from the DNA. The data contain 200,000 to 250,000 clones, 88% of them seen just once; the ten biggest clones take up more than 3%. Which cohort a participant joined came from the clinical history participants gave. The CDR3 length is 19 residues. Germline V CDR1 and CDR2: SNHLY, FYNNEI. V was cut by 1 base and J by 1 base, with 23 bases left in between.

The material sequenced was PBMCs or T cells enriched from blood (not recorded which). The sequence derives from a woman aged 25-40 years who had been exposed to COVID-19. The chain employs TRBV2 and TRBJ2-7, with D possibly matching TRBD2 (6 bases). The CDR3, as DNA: TGTGCCAGCAGTGAAGTTAGGAGCATGGTGGGAGGCCAGTCCTACGAGCAGTACTTC. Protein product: CASSEVRSMVGGQSYEQYF.